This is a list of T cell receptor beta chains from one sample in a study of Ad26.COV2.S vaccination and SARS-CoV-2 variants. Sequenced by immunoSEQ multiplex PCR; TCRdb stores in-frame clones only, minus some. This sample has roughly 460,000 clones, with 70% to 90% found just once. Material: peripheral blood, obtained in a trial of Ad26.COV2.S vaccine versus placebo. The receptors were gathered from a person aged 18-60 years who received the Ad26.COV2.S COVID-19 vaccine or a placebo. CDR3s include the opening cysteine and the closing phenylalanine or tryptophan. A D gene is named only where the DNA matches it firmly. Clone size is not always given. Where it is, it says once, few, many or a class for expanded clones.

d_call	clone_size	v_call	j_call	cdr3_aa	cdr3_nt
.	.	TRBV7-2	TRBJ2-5	CASSLVRGQETQYF	TGTGCCAGCAGCTTAGTTCGGGGCCAAGAGACCCAGTACTTC
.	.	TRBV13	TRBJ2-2	CASSATWRTGELFF	TGTGCCAGCAGCGCCACATGGCGCACCGGGGAGCTGTTTTTT
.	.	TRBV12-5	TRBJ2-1	CASGSTPGYNEQFF	TGTGCTAGTGGCTCTACTCCTGGATACAATGAGCAGTTCTTC
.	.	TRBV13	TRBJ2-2	CASTARVLTGELFF	TGTGCCAGCACTGCCAGGGTATTAACCGGGGAGCTGTTTTTT
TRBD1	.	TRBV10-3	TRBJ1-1	CASKQGASENEAFF	TGTGCCAGCAAACAGGGGGCAAGTGAGAATGAAGCTTTCTTT
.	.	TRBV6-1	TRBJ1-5	CASSEGRGNQPQHF	TGTGCCAGCAGTGAAGGGCGCGGCAATCAGCCCCAGCATTTT
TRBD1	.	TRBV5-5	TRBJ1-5	CASRTGTVSNQPQHF	TGTGCCAGCAGAACCGGGACAGTTAGCAATCAGCCCCAGCATTTT
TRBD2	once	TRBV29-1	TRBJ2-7	CSVEVKRGSYEQYF	TGCAGCGTTGAAGTTAAGCGGGGCTCCTACGAGCAGTACTTC
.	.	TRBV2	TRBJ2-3	CASSRLSTDTQYF	TGTGCCAGCAGCAGACTCAGCACAGATACGCAGTATTTT
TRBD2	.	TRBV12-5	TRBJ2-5	CASGLGASGSGETQYF	TGTGCTAGTGGTTTGGGGGCTAGCGGGAGCGGGGAGACCCAGTACTTC
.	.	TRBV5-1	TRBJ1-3	CASSLEGGYGNTIYF	TGCGCCAGCAGCTTGGAAGGAGGTTATGGAAACACCATATATTTT
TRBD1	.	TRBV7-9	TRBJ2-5	CASSFQGAPETQYF	TGTGCCAGCAGCTTCCAGGGGGCTCCCGAGACCCAGTACTTC
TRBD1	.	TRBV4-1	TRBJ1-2	CASSGTGDPNYGYTF	TGCGCCAGCAGCGGGACAGGCGACCCTAACTATGGCTACACCTTC
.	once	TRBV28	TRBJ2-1	CASSLNGDPYNEQFF	TGTGCCAGCAGTTTAAATGGCGACCCGTACAATGAGCAGTTCTTC
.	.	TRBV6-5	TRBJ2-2	CASSGQMDGNGELFF	TGTGCCAGCAGCGGACAGATGGACGGAAACGGGGAGCTGTTTTTT
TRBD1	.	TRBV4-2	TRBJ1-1	CASSQRTGIEAFF	TGTGCCAGCAGCCAGCGGACAGGAATTGAAGCTTTCTTT
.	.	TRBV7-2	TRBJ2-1	CASRMSPTSSYNEQFF	TGTGCCAGCAGGATGAGCCCCACTTCCTCCTACAATGAGCAGTTCTTC
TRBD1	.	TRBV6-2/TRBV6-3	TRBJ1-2	CASSFPRDSRGSNYGYTF	TGTGCCAGCAGTTTCCCGAGGGACAGCCGGGGCTCTAACTATGGCTACACCTTC
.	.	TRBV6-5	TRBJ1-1	CASSYRYEGNTEAFF	TGTGCCAGCAGTTACAGGTACGAGGGGAACACTGAAGCTTTCTTT
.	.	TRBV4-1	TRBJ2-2	CASSQRGPATNTGELFF	TGCGCCAGCAGCCAAAGGGGCCCGGCAACCAACACCGGGGAGCTGTTTTTT
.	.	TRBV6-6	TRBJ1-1	CASSYGGPPNTEAFF	TGTGCCAGCAGTTACGGGGGGCCACCGAACACTGAAGCTTTCTTT
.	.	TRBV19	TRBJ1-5	CASSGTGGYQPQHF	TGTGCCAGTAGCGGGACGGGGGGTTATCAGCCCCAGCATTTT